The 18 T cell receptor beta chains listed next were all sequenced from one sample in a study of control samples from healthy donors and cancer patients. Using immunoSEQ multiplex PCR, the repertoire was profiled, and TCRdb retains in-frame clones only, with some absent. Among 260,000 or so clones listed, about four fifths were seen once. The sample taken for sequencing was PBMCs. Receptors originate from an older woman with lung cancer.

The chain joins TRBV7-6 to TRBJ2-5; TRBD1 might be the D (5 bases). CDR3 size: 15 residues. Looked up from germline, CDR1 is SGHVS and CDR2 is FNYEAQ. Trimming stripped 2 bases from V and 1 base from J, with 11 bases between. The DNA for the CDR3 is TGTGCCAGCAGCTTATCCTCCAGGGTCCAAGAGACCCAGTACTTC. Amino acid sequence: CASSLSSRVQETQYF.

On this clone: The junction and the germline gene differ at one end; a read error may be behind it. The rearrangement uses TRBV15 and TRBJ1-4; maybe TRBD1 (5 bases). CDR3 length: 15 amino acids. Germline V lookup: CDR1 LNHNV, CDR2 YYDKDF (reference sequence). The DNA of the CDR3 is TGTGCCACCAGCTCACAGCGGGGGACTAGTGAAAAACTGTTTTTT. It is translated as CATSSQRGTSEKLFF.

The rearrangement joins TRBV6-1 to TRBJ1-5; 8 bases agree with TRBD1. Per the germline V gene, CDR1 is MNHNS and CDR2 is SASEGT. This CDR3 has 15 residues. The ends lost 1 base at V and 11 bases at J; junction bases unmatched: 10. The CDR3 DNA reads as TGTGCCAGCAGTGAAGAGGGCAGGGGGCGCAGGGCCCAGCATTTT. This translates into CASSEEGRGRRAQHF.

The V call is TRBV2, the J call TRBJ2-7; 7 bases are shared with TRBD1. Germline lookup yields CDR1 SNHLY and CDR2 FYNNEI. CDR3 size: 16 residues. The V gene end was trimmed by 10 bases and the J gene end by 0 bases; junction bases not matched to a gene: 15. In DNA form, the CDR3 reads TGTGCCACCAGACCGCATACACAGGGGTCCTCCTACGAGCAGTACTTC. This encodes CATRPHTQGSSYEQYF.

The chain's CDR3 is CAWTLSGNTIYF. As DNA, the CDR3 is TGTGCCTGGACTCTGTCTGGAAACACCATATATTTT. The chain joins TRBV30 to TRBJ1-3; D not resolved. Per germline, CDR1 GTSNPN and CDR2 SVGIG (reference sequence). V lost 4 bases and J lost 1, with 5 bases in between. This CDR3 is 12 amino acids long. The variable domain in full, completed from reference TRBV30 and TRBJ1-3, reads SQTIHQWPATLVQPVGSPLSLECTVEGTSNPNLYWYRQAAGRGLQLLFYSVGIGQISSEVPQNLSASRPQDRQFILSSKKLLLSDSGFYLCAWTLSGNTIYFGEGSWLTVV.

The CDR3: CASSSQGAEANTEAFF. CDR3 in DNA: TGCGCCAGCAGCTCGCAGGGAGCTGAGGCGAACACTGAAGCTTTCTTT. The V gene is TRBV5-1, the J gene TRBJ1-1; possibly TRBD1 for D (5 bases). The V gene lost 3 bases and the J gene lost 1 base, with 16 bases spanning the gap. CDR1 SGHRS and CDR2 YFSETQ come from the germline V gene. CDR3 length: 16 residues.

The CDR3 loop reads CASRLAGGRNEQFF. The CDR3 nucleotides read TGTGCCAGCAGACTAGCGGGGGGGCGGAATGAGCAGTTCTTC. V is TRBV6-5 and J is TRBJ2-1; 13 nucleotides match TRBD2. The CDR3 is 14 amino acids. V trimming: 6 bases; J trimming: 7 bases; junction bases outside the gene matches: 3. Germline CDR1 MNHEY, CDR2 SVGAGI.

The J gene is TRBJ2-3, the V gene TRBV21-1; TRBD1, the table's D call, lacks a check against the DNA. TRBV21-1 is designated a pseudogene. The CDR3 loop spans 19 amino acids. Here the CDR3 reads CASSKEGGRDRNRTDTQYF. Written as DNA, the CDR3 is TGTGCCAGCAGCAAAGAGGGTGGCCGGGACAGGAATCGCACAGATACGCAGTATTTT.

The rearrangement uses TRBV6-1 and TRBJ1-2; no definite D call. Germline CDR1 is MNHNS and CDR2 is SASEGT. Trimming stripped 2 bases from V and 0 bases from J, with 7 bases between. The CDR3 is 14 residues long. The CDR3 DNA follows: TGTGCCAGCAGTGAACGGACGTCTAACTATGGCTACACCTTC. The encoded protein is CASSERTSNYGYTF.

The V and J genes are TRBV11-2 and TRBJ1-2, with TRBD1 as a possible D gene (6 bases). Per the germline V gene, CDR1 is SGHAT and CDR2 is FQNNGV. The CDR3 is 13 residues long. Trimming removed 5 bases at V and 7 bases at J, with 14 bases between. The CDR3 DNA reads TGTGCCAGCAGCCCCGGACAGCCCGTTGGCTACACCTTC. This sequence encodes CASSPGQPVGYTF.

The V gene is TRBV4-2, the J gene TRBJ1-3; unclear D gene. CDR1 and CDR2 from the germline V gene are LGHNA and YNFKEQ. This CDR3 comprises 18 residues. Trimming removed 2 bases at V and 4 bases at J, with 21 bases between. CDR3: CASSQRPPDRAPGNTIYF. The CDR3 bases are TGTGCCAGCAGCCAAAGACCGCCGGATCGGGCGCCGGGAAACACCATATATTTT.

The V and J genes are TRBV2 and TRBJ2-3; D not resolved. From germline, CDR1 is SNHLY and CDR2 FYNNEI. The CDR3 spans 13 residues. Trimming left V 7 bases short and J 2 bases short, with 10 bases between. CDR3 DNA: TGTGCCAGCACCCCGCTAGACACAGATACGCAGTATTTT. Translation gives CASTPLDTDTQYF.

The CDR3 loop is CASSMSLTGDYGYTF. Written as DNA, the CDR3 is TGTGCCAGTAGTATGTCCCTGACAGGGGACTATGGCTACACCTTC. The V gene is TRBV19, the J gene TRBJ1-2; TRBD1 matches 8 bases. The CDR3 contains 15 residues. The V segment lost 3 bases and the J segment 3 bases; nucleotides outside the gene matches: 6. CDR1 is LNHDA and CDR2 is SQIVND in the germline V gene (reference sequence).

CDR3: CASISWEGTEAFF. The CDR3 DNA follows: TGTGCCAGTATAAGTTGGGAGGGCACTGAAGCTTTCTTT. The chain recombines TRBV19 with TRBJ1-1; D unclear. CDR1 LNHDA and CDR2 SQIVND come from the germline V gene (reference sequence). Trimming shortened V by 7 bases and J by 4 bases, and 13 bases separated the two germline ends. The CDR3 covers 13 residues.

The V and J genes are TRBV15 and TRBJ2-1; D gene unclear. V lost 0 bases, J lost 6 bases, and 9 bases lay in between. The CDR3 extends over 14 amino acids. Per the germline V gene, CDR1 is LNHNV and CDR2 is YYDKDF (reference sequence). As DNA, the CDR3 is TGTGCCACCAGCAGAGATCTAAGCAGCAATGAGCAGTTCTTC. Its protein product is CATSRDLSSNEQFF. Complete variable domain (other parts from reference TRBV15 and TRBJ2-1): DAMVIQNPRYQVTQFGKPVTLSCSQTLNHNVMYWYQQKSSQAPKLLFHYYDKDFNNEADTPDNFQSRRPNTSFCFLDIRSPGLGDTAMYLCATSRDLSSNEQFFGPGTRLTVL.

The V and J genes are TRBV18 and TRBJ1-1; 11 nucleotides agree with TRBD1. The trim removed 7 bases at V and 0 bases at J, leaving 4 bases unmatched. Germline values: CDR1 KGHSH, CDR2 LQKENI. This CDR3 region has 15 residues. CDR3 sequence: CASWTGGRMNTEAFF. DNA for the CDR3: TGTGCCAGCTGGACAGGGGGCAGGATGAACACTGAAGCTTTCTTT.

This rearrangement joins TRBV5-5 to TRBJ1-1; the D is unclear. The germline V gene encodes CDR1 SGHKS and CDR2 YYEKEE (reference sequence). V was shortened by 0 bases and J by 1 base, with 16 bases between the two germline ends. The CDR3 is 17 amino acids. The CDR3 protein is CASSLAPVRDGNTEAFF. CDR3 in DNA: TGTGCCAGCAGCTTGGCTCCAGTGAGGGATGGGAACACTGAAGCTTTCTTT.

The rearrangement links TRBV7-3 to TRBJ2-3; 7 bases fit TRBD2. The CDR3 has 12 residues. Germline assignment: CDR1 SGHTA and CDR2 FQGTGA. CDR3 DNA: TGTGCTTCCGGGACTAATTCAGATACGCAGTATTTT. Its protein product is CASGTNSDTQYF.